Each of the 6 T cell receptor beta chains below was sequenced from the same sample in a study of long-term antiretroviral therapy in people with HIV (dated by TCRdb to about 2022). The immunoSEQ hsTCRB v3.0 assay was used at survey level resolution for TRB variable region sequencing. In its TCRdb copy, this immuneACCESS table keeps in-frame sequences only and misses some clones. Where compared with another copy, unresolved V genes explain less than half of these, and the others have no known cause. This sample has 30,000 to 40,000 clones in its table, and over 65% of those were observed once. Under 8.5% of the sample is held by the ten biggest clonotypes. Sequencing was performed on unsorted PBMCs, taken 2 years after starting antiretroviral therapy. The source is a woman between 45 and 65 years old with HIV.

This rearrangement joins TRBV7-2 to TRBJ1-2; TRBD1 matches 8 bases. Trimming at V came to 10 bases and at J to 8 bases, leaving 15 bases not matched to a gene. The CDR3 runs 14 residues. CDR1 is SGHTA and CDR2 is FQGNSA in the germline V gene. CDR3 DNA: TGTGCCACCGCCCTTCAACCAGGGGGCCAAGGCTACACCTTC. Amino acid sequence: CATALQPGGQGYTF. The full variable domain, with the rest looked up from reference TRBV7-2 and TRBJ1-2, is GAGVSQSPSNKVTEKGKDVELRCDPISGHTALYWYRQSLGQGLEFLIYFQGNSAPDKSGLPSDRFSAERTGGSVSTLTIQRTQQEDSAVYLCATALQPGGQGYTFGSGTRLTVV.

The genes are TRBV5-1 and TRBJ1-1; D not certain. Trimming cost V 2 bases and J 1 base, with 12 bases left between them. The CDR3 has 15 residues. Germline V gives CDR1 SGHRS, CDR2 YFSETQ. DNA of the CDR3: TGCGCCAGCAGCTTCAGATCGGGTGGGAACACTGAAGCTTTCTTT. Residues: CASSFRSGGNTEAFF.

V gene TRBV18 combines with J gene TRBJ2-5; 7 bases are shared with TRBD1. This CDR3 is built from 14 residues. Germline assignment: CDR1 KGHSH and CDR2 LQKENI. V was clipped by 3 bases and J by 0 bases; unmatched bases: 1. For the CDR3, the DNA is TGTGCCAGCTCACCGACAGGGTACCAAGAGACCCAGTACTTC. The encoded protein is CASSPTGYQETQYF.

This clone has a single count. This chain's CDR3 is CASSWPGQGTEAFF. In DNA form, the CDR3 reads TGTGCCAGCAGCTGGCCGGGACAGGGGACTGAAGCTTTCTTT. The gene calls are TRBV7-2 and TRBJ1-1, with TRBD1 identical over 10 bases. The trim removed 4 bases at V and 5 bases at J, leaving 4 bases unmatched. CDR1 SGHTA and CDR2 FQGNSA come from the germline V gene. This CDR3 spans 14 amino acids.

The V and J genes are TRBV15 and TRBJ2-7; D gene ambiguous. This CDR3 is 14 amino acids long. V was pared by 2 bases and J by 7 bases, with 15 bases between. CDR1 and CDR2 (germline): LNHNV, YYDKDF (reference sequence). The CDR3: CATSRKRTAGEQYF. The CDR3 DNA reads TGTGCCACCAGCAGAAAAAGGACGGCCGGGGAGCAGTACTTC.

This clone showed up just a few times. This sequence joins TRBV27 and TRBJ2-2, with D tentatively TRBD1 (5 bases). The CDR3 covers 13 residues. V was shortened by 6 bases and J by 1 base, with 6 bases between the two germline ends. CDR1 and CDR2 from the germline V gene are MNHEY and SMNVEV (reference sequence). The CDR3: CASRQGNTGELFF. The CDR3 bases are TGTGCCAGCAGGCAGGGGAACACCGGGGAGCTGTTTTTT.